This T cell receptor beta chain appears in the sequencing data of a study of cytomegalovirus exposure and HLA in healthy donors. Turning to the study itself: A data release that came early held roughly 85 million unique TCRs from HLA-typed donors.

Primers for the PCR totalled 60 Vbeta and 13 Jbeta. TCRdb's copy holds only in-frame clones and misses some; the assay was immunoSEQ multiplex PCR. The sample consists of roughly 100,000 clones, approximately 76% of them appearing once. The CDR3 has 13 residues. V was clipped by 4 bases and J by 7 bases, with 11 bases between them. Germline CDR1 SNHLY, CDR2 FYNNEI. This clonotype was sampled from a young man in good health and CMV-seropositive. The V and J genes are TRBV2 and TRBJ2-1; a possible D gene is TRBD2 (6 bases). The sample taken for sequencing was PBMCs. The DNA for the CDR3 is TGTGCCAGCAGTGGGGAGGACTGGAATGAGCAGTTCTTC. Protein: CASSGEDWNEQFF. Combining the CDR3 with reference TRBV2 and TRBJ2-1 gives the whole variable domain EPEVTQTPSHQVTQMGQEVILRCVPISNHLYFYWYRQILGQKVEFLVSFYNNEISEKSEIFDDQFSVERPDGSNFTLKIRSTKLEDSAMYFCASSGEDWNEQFFGPGTRLTVL.